This paragraph covers one T cell receptor (beta chain) sequence. J was trimmed by 4 bases and V by 3 bases; bases with no gene match: 5. This CDR3 is 15 amino acids long. The germline gives CDR1 SEHNR, CDR2 FQNEAQ (reference sequence). This record belongs to a study of blood T cell repertoires in COVID-19. Overall study context: COVID-19 samples, acute and convalescent, were from the United States, Italy and Spain. From T cells, B-cell-depleted T cells, or PBMCs came the material, which was cDNA or gDNA.

Study processing details: Amplified reference gene primers provided the basis for estimating nucleated cell counts. Produced via immunoSEQ multiplex PCR; TCRdb's table is partial and in-frame only. That table is the source of V, J and clone size, and D and trimming were worked out from the DNA. The sample contains about 400,000 clones, approximately 90% of which appear only once. The TCR was taken from a woman in her 30s with acute or convalescent COVID-19. Sequencing was done on a sample of peripheral blood. This chain uses TRBV7-9 with TRBJ2-1, with 8 bases fitting TRBD2. The CDR3 sequence: CASSLQRGKYNEQFF. The CDR3 coding sequence is TGTGCCAGCAGCTTGCAGCGGGGGAAGTACAATGAGCAGTTCTTC.